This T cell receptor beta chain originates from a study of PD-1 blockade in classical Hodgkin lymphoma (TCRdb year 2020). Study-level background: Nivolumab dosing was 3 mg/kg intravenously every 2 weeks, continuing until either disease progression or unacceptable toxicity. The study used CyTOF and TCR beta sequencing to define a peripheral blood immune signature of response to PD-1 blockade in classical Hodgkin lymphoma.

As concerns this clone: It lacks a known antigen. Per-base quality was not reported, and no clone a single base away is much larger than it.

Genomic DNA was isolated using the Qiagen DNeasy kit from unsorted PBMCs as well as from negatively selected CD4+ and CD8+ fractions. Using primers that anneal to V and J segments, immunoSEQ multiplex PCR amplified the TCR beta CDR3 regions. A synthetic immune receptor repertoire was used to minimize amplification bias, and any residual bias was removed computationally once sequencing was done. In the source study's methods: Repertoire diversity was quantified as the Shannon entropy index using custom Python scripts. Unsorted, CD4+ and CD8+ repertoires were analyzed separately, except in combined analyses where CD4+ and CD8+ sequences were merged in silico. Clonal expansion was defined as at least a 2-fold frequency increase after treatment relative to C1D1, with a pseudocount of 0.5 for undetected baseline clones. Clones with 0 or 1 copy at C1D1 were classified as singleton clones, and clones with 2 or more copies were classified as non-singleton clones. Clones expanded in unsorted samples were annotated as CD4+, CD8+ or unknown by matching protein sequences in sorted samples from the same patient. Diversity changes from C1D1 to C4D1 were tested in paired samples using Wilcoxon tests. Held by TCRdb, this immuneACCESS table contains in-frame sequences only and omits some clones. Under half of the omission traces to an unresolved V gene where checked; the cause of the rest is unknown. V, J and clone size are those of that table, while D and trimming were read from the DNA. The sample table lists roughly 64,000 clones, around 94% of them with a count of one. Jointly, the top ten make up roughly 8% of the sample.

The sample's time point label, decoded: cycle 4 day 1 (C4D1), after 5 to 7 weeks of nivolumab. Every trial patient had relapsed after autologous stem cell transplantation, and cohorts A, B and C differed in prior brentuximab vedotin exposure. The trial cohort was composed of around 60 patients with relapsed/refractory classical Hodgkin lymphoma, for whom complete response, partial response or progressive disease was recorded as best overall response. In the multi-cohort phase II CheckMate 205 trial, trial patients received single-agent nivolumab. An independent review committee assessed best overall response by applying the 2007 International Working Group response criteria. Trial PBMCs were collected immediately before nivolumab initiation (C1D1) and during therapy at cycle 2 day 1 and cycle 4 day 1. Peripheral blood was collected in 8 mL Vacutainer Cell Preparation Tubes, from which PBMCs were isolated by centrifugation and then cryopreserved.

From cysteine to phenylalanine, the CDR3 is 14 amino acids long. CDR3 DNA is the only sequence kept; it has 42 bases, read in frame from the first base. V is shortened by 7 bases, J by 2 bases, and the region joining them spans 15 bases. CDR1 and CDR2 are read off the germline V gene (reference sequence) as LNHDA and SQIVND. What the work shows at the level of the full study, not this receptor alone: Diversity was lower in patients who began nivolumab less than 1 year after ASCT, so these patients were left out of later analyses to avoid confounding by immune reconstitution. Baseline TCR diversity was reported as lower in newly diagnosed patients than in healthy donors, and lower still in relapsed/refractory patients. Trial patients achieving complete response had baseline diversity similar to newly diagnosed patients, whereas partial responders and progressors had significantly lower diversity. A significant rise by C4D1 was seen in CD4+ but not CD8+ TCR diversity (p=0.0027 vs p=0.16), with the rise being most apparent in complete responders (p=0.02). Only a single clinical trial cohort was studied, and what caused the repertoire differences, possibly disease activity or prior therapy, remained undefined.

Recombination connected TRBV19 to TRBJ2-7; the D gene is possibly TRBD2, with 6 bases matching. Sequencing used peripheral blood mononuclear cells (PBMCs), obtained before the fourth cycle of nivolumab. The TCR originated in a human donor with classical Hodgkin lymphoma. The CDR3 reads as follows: CASIPPGVPYEQYF. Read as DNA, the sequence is TGTGCCAGTATCCCCCCGGGAGTCCCCTACGAGCAGTACTTC.